These 25 T cell receptor beta chains were sequenced from one sample in a study of T cell responses to AZD1222 COVID-19 vaccine (dated by TCRdb to 2020 to 2023). What this sample's time point label stands for: baseline before first vaccination. The treatment or condition label corresponds to: meningococcal conjugate vaccine given as trial control. The protocol used for the library was the immunoSEQ multiplex PCR assay. The immuneACCESS repertoire file appears here via TCRdb, limited to in-frame rearrangements. These files lack a portion of the clones; in checked studies, under half of the deficit traces to unresolved V genes, and the cause of the others is not known. Within this sample are 100,000 to 130,000 clones, with approximately 89% of them counted one time only. Jointly, the top ten make up approximately 3.1% of the sample. Sequencing was performed on peripheral blood, taken on day 0 of MenACWY control vaccination. Receptors originate from an adult in good health.

This rearrangement joins TRBV2 to TRBJ2-1, with D possibly called TRBD1 or TRBD2 (5 bases each). Per germline, CDR1 SNHLY and CDR2 FYNNEI. The germline V and J ends were trimmed by 4 bases and 7 bases, with 14 bases remaining between them. The CDR3 has 14 amino acids. The CDR3 is CASSVRQGVNEQFF. As DNA, the CDR3 is TGTGCCAGCAGTGTAAGGCAGGGAGTGAATGAGCAGTTCTTC.

The chain carries TRBV5-1 and TRBJ2-2; TRBD2 aligns across 7 bases. Germline V gene sequence: CDR1 SGHRS, CDR2 YFSETQ. Trimming removed 1 base from V and 2 bases from J; junction bases left unmatched: 11. This CDR3 contains 18 residues. In DNA, the CDR3 is TGCGCCAGCAGCTTGTCCGCCGGGGGGATACTAAACACCGGGGAGCTGTTTTTT. This sequence encodes CASSLSAGGILNTGELFF.

V gene TRBV7-2 combines with J gene TRBJ2-5; 11 nucleotides align to TRBD2. Germline V lookup: CDR1 SGHTA, CDR2 FQGNSA. This CDR3 is 16 amino acids long. J lost 5 bases, V lost 5 bases, and 10 bases had no gene match. This CDR3 is CASSPFSGGAQETQYF. CDR3 nucleotides: TGTGCCAGCAGCCCCTTTAGCGGGGGGGCACAGGAGACCCAGTACTTC.

The genes are TRBV18 and TRBJ1-5; a weak D match, TRBD1 (5 bases). CDR1 is KGHSH and CDR2 is LQKENI in the germline V gene. The CDR3 is made up of 16 amino acids. The ends were cut back, 1 base at V and 3 bases at J, with 13 bases in the middle. This CDR3 is CASSPLGQGSNQPQHF. Here the CDR3 DNA reads TGTGCCAGCTCACCACTGGGCCAGGGATCCAATCAGCCCCAGCATTTT. Supplemented by reference TRBV18 and TRBJ1-5, the full variable domain reads NAGVMQNPRHLVRRRGQEARLRCSPMKGHSHVYWYRQLPEEGLKFMVYLQKENIIDESGMPKERFSAEFPKEGPSILRIQQVVRGDSAAYFCASSPLGQGSNQPQHFGDGTRLSIL.

The V gene is TRBV27, the J gene TRBJ1-2; D gene uncertain. The CDR3 totals 13 residues. V gave up 5 bases and J gave up 3 bases, with 10 bases separating them. Germline lookup yields CDR1 MNHEY and CDR2 SMNVEV (reference sequence). CDR3 sequence (DNA): TGTGCCAGCAGTCCCCAGAATCACTATGGCTACACCTTC. This encodes CASSPQNHYGYTF.

The V gene is TRBV7-3, the J gene TRBJ1-1, with D unresolved. Trimming took off 1 base at V and 2 bases at J, with 8 bases between the two ends. This CDR3 is built from 14 residues. In germline, CDR1 is SGHTA, CDR2 FQGTGA. CDR3: CASSLMGINTEAFF. CDR3 nucleotides: TGTGCCAGCAGCTTAATGGGCATAAACACTGAAGCTTTCTTT.

The V gene is TRBV2, the J gene TRBJ1-2, with TRBD1 as a possible D gene (5 bases). The CDR3 sequence is 15 residues long. V gave up 2 bases and J gave up 0 bases, with 10 bases separating them. The germline CDR1 and CDR2 sequences are SNHLY and FYNNEI. The CDR3, as DNA: TGTGCCAGCAGTGAACGCGGGGGGGCTAACTATGGCTACACCTTC. This sequence encodes CASSERGGANYGYTF.

The chain carries TRBV7-3 and TRBJ2-5; 13 positions match TRBD2. CDR3 size: 15 residues. CDR1 and CDR2 (germline): SGHTA, FQGTGA. Germline trimming cut 5 bases from V and 4 bases from J; bases unmatched to any gene: 4. The CDR3 reads CASSRLAGGGETQYF. In DNA form, the CDR3 reads TGTGCCAGCAGCCGACTAGCGGGGGGAGGAGAGACCCAGTACTTC. The whole variable domain, remainder taken from reference TRBV7-3 and TRBJ2-5, is GAGVSQTPSNKVTEKGKYVELRCDPISGHTALYWYRQSLGQGPEFLIYFQGTGAADDSGLPNDRFFAVRPEGSVSTLKIQRTERGDSAVYLCASSRLAGGGETQYFGPGTRLLVL.

The genes are TRBV5-1 and TRBJ2-3, with TRBD1 identical over 7 bases. The CDR3 runs 15 residues. The germline CDR1 and CDR2 sequences are SGHRS and YFSETQ. With V trimmed by 2 bases and J by 6 bases, 9 bases remained unmatched. CDR3 bases: TGCGCCAGCAGCTTACTGGACAGGTTCAGGGATACGCAGTATTTT. Translated: CASSLLDRFRDTQYF. Full variable domain (missing parts from reference TRBV5-1 and TRBJ2-3): KAGVTQTPRYLIKTRGQQVTLSCSPISGHRSVSWYQQTPGQGLQFLFEYFSETQRNKGNFPGRFSGRQFSNSRSEMNVSTLELGDSALYLCASSLLDRFRDTQYFGPGTRLTVL.

This chain links TRBV11-2 with TRBJ1-3; no firm D call. V lost 4 bases and J lost 3, with 10 bases in between. Germline V gene lookup returns CDR1 SGHAT and CDR2 FQNNGV. This CDR3 has 14 residues. CDR3 amino acids: CASSSGSIGNTIYF. The CDR3, as DNA: TGTGCCAGCAGCTCTGGGTCGATTGGAAACACCATATATTTT.

The chain employs TRBV3-1 (or the pseudogene TRBV3-2) and TRBJ1-4; D uncertain. The ends were cut back, 1 base at V and 8 bases at J, with 17 bases in the middle. The CDR3 has 16 amino acids. Germline-derived CDR1 and CDR2 are LGHDT and YNNKEL (reference sequence). For the CDR3, the DNA is TGTGCCAGCAGCCAAGCCGCGCAGAGAATAGGAGAAAAACTGTTTTTT. The encoded protein is CASSQAAQRIGEKLFF.

The chain couples TRBV7-3 to TRBJ2-1; 9 bases align to TRBD2. With V trimmed by 5 bases and J by 6 bases, 17 bases remained unmatched. CDR1 is SGHTA and CDR2 is FQGTGA in the germline V gene. The CDR3 extends over 18 amino acids. The CDR3: CASSPFWLGGGDRNEQFF. For the CDR3, the DNA is TGTGCCAGCAGCCCCTTCTGGTTGGGCGGGGGGGACCGCAATGAGCAGTTCTTC.

J is TRBJ1-2 and V is TRBV3-1 (or the pseudogene TRBV3-2); D not certain. This CDR3 has 14 amino acids. V lost 0 bases to trimming and J lost 14 bases, with 19 bases between them. From germline, CDR1 is LGHDT and CDR2 YNNKEL (reference sequence). This chain's CDR3 is CASSQDRYGSRITF. The CDR3, as DNA: TGTGCCAGCAGCCAAGACCGATATGGGTCGCGAATAACCTTC.

This chain uses TRBV30 with TRBJ1-1; D is unclear. The CDR3 runs 13 residues. CDR1 and CDR2 (germline): GTSNPN, SVGIG (reference sequence). V gave up 6 bases and J gave up 2 bases, with 13 bases separating them. In DNA form, the CDR3 reads TGTGCCTGCAACTCCCCGGGAAACACTGAAGCTTTCTTT. Amino acid sequence: CACNSPGNTEAFF.

This chain connects TRBV2 to TRBJ2-7; tentative D call: TRBD2 (6 bases). V dropped 0 bases and J dropped 1 base, with 13 bases sitting between them. The CDR3 extends over 16 amino acids. Looked up from germline, CDR1 is SNHLY and CDR2 is FYNNEI. The CDR3 reads CASSEAGGEKSYEQYF. CDR3 sequence (DNA): TGTGCCAGCAGTGAAGCGGGAGGAGAGAAATCCTACGAGCAGTACTTC.

The chain joins TRBV18 to TRBJ1-4; TRBD1 might be the D (5 bases). The length of the CDR3 is 13 residues. Germline-derived CDR1 and CDR2 are KGHSH and LQKENI. The V end was cut by 6 bases, the J end by 8 bases, with 13 bases between. The CDR3 loop reads CASSPSRGEKLFF. The CDR3 nucleotides read TGTGCCAGCTCTCCCTCACGGGGGGAAAAACTGTTTTTT.

This chain joins TRBV4-1 and TRBJ2-2; D is undetermined. The V gene's germline CDR1 is MGHRA and CDR2 YSYEKL. The CDR3 contains 14 residues. The ends were cut back, 0 bases at V and 9 bases at J, with 11 bases in the middle. CDR3 loop: CASSQDSGARELFF. DNA of the CDR3: TGCGCCAGCAGCCAAGATTCGGGCGCCCGGGAGCTGTTTTTT.

This sequence joins TRBV5-1 and TRBJ1-1; D ambiguous. From germline, CDR1 is SGHRS and CDR2 YFSETQ. V shed 2 bases and J shed 2 bases, with 10 bases lying between them. The CDR3 sequence is 14 residues long. CDR3 amino acids: CASSFDGLNTEAFF. The CDR3 coding sequence is TGCGCCAGCAGCTTCGACGGGTTAAACACTGAAGCTTTCTTT.

This clone appeared once. This CDR3 is CASTTSGAYNEQFF. For the CDR3, the DNA is TGTGCCAGTACTACAAGCGGGGCCTACAATGAGCAGTTCTTC. The V call is TRBV19, the J call TRBJ2-1; 7 bases are a match to TRBD2. The CDR3 extends over 14 amino acids. Trimming took 7 bases from V and 2 from J; bases not matched to a gene: 5. Germline CDR1 reads LNHDA; CDR2 reads SQIVND (reference sequence).

The chain couples TRBV7-9 to TRBJ2-5; 8 bases fit TRBD1. J was trimmed by 5 bases and V by 5 bases; bases with no gene match: 10. The V gene's germline CDR1 is SEHNR and CDR2 FQNEAQ (reference sequence). The CDR3 extends over 15 amino acids. As DNA, the CDR3 is TGTGCCAGCAGCCCCCGTGACAGGGGAGAGGAGACCCAGTACTTC. Its protein is CASSPRDRGEETQYF.

The chain recombines TRBV28 with TRBJ1-2; tentatively, D is TRBD1 (6 bases). This CDR3 contains 15 residues. The V end lost 4 bases, the J end lost 2 bases, and 14 bases lay between the germline ends. Germline lookup yields CDR1 MDHEN and CDR2 SYDVKM. The CDR3 loop reads CASSWPDSKNYGYTF. CDR3 nucleotides: TGTGCCAGCAGTTGGCCGGACAGCAAAAACTATGGCTACACCTTC.

This sequence joins TRBV3-1 (or the pseudogene TRBV3-2) and TRBJ1-5, with 8 bases matching TRBD1. V gave up 1 base and J gave up 5 bases; unmatched junction bases: 1. Germline values: CDR1 LGHDT, CDR2 YNNKEL (reference sequence). The CDR3 is made up of 14 amino acids. The DNA of the CDR3 is TGTGCCAGCAGCCAAGGACAGGGGTATCAGCCCCAGCATTTT. Its translation: CASSQGQGYQPQHF.

The chain uses TRBV6-1 and TRBJ1-6; weak D call: TRBD1 (5 bases). V was pared by 1 base and J by 0 bases, with 10 bases between. This CDR3 has 17 amino acids. The germline gives CDR1 MNHNS, CDR2 SASEGT. DNA of the CDR3: TGTGCCAGCAGTGAAGACAGGCCGAGCTCCTATAATTCACCCCTCCACTTT. Amino acid sequence: CASSEDRPSSYNSPLHF.

The chain is built from TRBV18 and TRBJ1-6; D is unresolved. Trimming left V 6 bases short and J 6 bases short, with 12 bases between. The germline V gene encodes CDR1 KGHSH and CDR2 LQKENI. The CDR3 runs 14 residues. CDR3 bases: TGTGCCAGCTCCCGCGAGGGAGTTAATTCACCCCTCCACTTT. Residues: CASSREGVNSPLHF.

This rearrangement joins TRBV5-1 to TRBJ1-1; D call uncertain. This CDR3 has 13 amino acids. Germline lookup yields CDR1 SGHRS and CDR2 YFSETQ. The V end lost 2 bases, the J end lost 1 base, and 6 bases lay between the germline ends. For the CDR3, the DNA is TGCGCCAGCAGCTTATGGGAGAACACTGAAGCTTTCTTT. It translates to CASSLWENTEAFF.